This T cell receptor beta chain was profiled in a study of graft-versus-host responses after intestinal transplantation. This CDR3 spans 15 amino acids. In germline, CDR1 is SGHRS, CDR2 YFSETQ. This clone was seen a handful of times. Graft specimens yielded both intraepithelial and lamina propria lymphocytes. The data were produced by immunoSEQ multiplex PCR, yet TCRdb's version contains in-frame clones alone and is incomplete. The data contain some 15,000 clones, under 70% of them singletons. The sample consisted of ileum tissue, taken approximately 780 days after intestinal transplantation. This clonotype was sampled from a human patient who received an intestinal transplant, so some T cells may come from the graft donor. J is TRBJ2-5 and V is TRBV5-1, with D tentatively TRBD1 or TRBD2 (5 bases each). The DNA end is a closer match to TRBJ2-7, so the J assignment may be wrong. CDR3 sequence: CASSLVNGGSYEQYF. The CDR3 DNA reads TGCGCCAGCAGCTTGGTCAATGGGGGATCCTACGAGCAGTACTTC.